This is a list of T cell receptor beta chains from one sample in a study of regulatory T cells in long-lasting Graves disease. TCRdb processed the multiplex PCR reads anew with MiXCR; each CDR3 protein has one entry. This sample has 380,000 or so distinct CDR3 sequences, with around 15% found just once. This sample was also put to use in a study of T cells in Graves' hyperthyroidism and ophthalmopathy.

Sample: peripheral blood mononuclear cells (PBMCs), taken at new diagnosis, from a patient treated with antithyroid drugs. The receptors derive from a woman between 18 and 29 years old with Graves disease. Both conserved end residues are part of each CDR3. Fields, in order: D gene, clone size, J gene, CDR3 length, V gene, CDR3 DNA, CDR3 protein. The D gene is left open where the match is weak. Clone size is stated in some rows and not others, as once, few, many or a class when expanded.

.	many	TRBJ1-2	15	TRBV5-1	TGCGCCAGCAGCTTGGAAGTACAGAAGCTCTATGGCTACACCTTC	CASSLEVQKLYGYTF
.	.	TRBJ1-2	15	TRBV29-1	TGCAGCGTTGAGATCCCGACAGGCCAAAACTATGGCTACACCTTC	CSVEIPTGQNYGYTF
.	.	TRBJ1-1	14	TRBV9	TGTGCCAGCAGCTCCGACGGGGCGAACACTGAAGCTTTCTTT	CASSSDGANTEAFF
.	.	TRBJ1-3	17	TRBV12-3/TRBV12-4	TGTGCCAGCAGTCCCATCGGGTCGGTAGGATCTGGAAACACCATATATTTT	CASSPIGSVGSGNTIYF
TRBD1	.	TRBJ1-5	14	TRBV2	TGTGCCAGCAGAGGGACAGCGTACAATCAGCCCCAGCATTTT	CASRGTAYNQPQHF
TRBD2	.	TRBJ2-1	15	TRBV6-4	TGTGCCAGCAGTGAAATAGCGGGTACCAACAATGAGCAGTTCTTC	CASSEIAGTNNEQFF
.	many	TRBJ2-7	13	TRBV12-3/TRBV12-4	TGTGCCAGCAGTTTGGGACGGACCCTGGAGCAGTACTTC	CASSLGRTLEQYF
.	.	TRBJ1-5	14	TRBV7-3	TGTGCCAGCAGCCCGTCGGGGGGGGGGCAGCCCCAGCATTTT	CASSPSGGGQPQHF
.	many	TRBJ2-2	10	TRBV6-1	TGTGCCAGCAAATTCGGGGAGCTGTTTTTT	CASKFGELFF
.	many	TRBJ2-2	15	TRBV29-1	TGCAGCGTTGAACCGGGCGGCAGCAACACCGGGGAGCTGTTTTTT	CSVEPGGSNTGELFF
.	many	TRBJ2-5	15	TRBV6-2/TRBV6-3	TGTGCCAGCAGTTACCGGAACTGGGCAGAAGAGACCCAGTACTTC	CASSYRNWAEETQYF